The 18 T cell receptor beta chains below were found in one sample sequenced in a study of a mutant IDH1 vaccine in newly diagnosed glioma (dated by TCRdb to about 2021). What these receptors recognize is not known. The meaning of the sample's time point label: week 5, during vaccination. Each vaccine dose, consisting of 300 ug of a 20-mer mutant IDH1 peptide in Montanide, was administered subcutaneously with topical imiquimod. The library was produced with the immunoSEQ multiplex PCR assay. TCRdb provides this immuneACCESS table in a form limited to in-frame rearrangements. Some clones are lacking; in checked studies, under half of them reflect an unresolved V gene, and why the rest are absent is not known. The sample records over 55,000 clones, more than 80% of which are singletons. The top ten clonotypes cover roughly 5% of the sample. The specimen comprised PBMCs, sampled from a glioma patient whose treatment included an IDH1 peptide vaccine. All receptors derive from a woman aged 40 to 50 with glioma.

V and J are TRBV6-5 and TRBJ1-1; tentative D call: TRBD1 (5 bases). V was shortened by 4 bases and J by 0 bases, with 12 bases between the two germline ends. This CDR3 has 15 amino acids. The V gene's germline CDR1 is MNHEY and CDR2 SVGAGI. In DNA form, the CDR3 reads TGTGCCAGCAGTTTGTCAGGGTCGATGAACACTGAAGCTTTCTTT. As protein: CASSLSGSMNTEAFF.

The chain's CDR3 is CASSELAGGPGTQYF. As DNA, the CDR3 is TGTGCCAGCAGTGAACTAGCGGGAGGGCCGGGTACGCAGTATTTT. The chain couples TRBV2 to TRBJ2-3; 12 bases agree with TRBD2. The CDR3 sequence is 15 residues long. V gave up 2 bases and J gave up 8 bases; unmatched junction bases: 5. Germline V gene data show CDR1 as SNHLY and CDR2 as FYNNEI.

The rearrangement links TRBV4-2 to TRBJ1-5; no clear D. Germline V gene data show CDR1 as LGHNA and CDR2 as YNFKEQ. Trimming removed 0 bases at V and 7 bases at J, with 10 bases between. The CDR3 consists of 14 residues. The CDR3 DNA is TGTGCCAGCAGCCAAGATCCGCGGGGACAGCCCCAGCATTTT. This sequence encodes CASSQDPRGQPQHF.

V gene TRBV2 combines with J gene TRBJ2-3; 13 bases fit TRBD2. With V trimmed by 6 bases and J by 10 bases, 13 bases remained unmatched. CDR3 size: 16 residues. Germline CDR1 SNHLY, CDR2 FYNNEI. The CDR3 is CASRTGTSGEGYAQYF. The CDR3 nucleotides are TGTGCCAGCAGGACCGGGACTAGCGGGGAGGGATACGCGCAGTATTTT.

This clone was observed a single time. V usage is TRBV7-8 and J usage is TRBJ2-1, with D perhaps matching TRBD2 (6 bases). Germline V gives CDR1 SGHVS, CDR2 FQNEAQ. Trimming removed 4 bases at V and 0 bases at J, with 16 bases between. The CDR3 runs to 17 residues. The DNA of the CDR3 is TGTGCCAGCAGCTCTGCGGGGTCCCAGAGCTCCTACAATGAGCAGTTCTTC. This translates into CASSSAGSQSSYNEQFF.

J is TRBJ1-2 and V is TRBV6-1; D may be TRBD1 (6 bases). V gave up 3 bases and J gave up 8 bases, with 7 bases separating them. Germline CDR1 is MNHNS and CDR2 is SASEGT. The CDR3 loop spans 11 amino acids. Written as DNA, the CDR3 is TGTGCCAGCAGTGAGGGGGGCGGCTACACCTTC. This codes for CASSEGGGYTF.

This sequence joins TRBV25-1 and TRBJ2-1, with D possibly being TRBD2 (5 bases). CDR1 and CDR2 (germline): MGHDK, SYGVNS. This CDR3 is built from 12 residues. Trimming took off 5 bases at V and 10 bases at J, with 12 bases between the two ends. CDR3 coding DNA: TGTGCCAGCAGTATCTGGGGAGAGGAGCAGTTCTTC. Encoded protein: CASSIWGEEQFF.

This clone appeared a single time. One end of the junction does not line up with germline, which may come from a read error. The J gene is TRBJ2-3, the V gene TRBV4-1; 10 nucleotides line up with TRBD2. Germline V gene lookup returns CDR1 MGHRA and CDR2 YSYEKL. This CDR3 contains 13 residues. The CDR3 spells CASSQDSLAGVGF. The DNA for the CDR3 is TGCGCCAGCAGCCAAGACAGCCTAGCGGGGGTCGGTTTT.

The V gene is TRBV9, the J gene TRBJ1-1, with D possibly being TRBD1 (6 bases). The CDR3 totals 12 residues. V was pared by 4 bases and J by 3 bases, with 7 bases between. Germline V gene lookup returns CDR1 SGDLS and CDR2 YYNGEE. The CDR3 region has the DNA TGTGCCAGCAGCCCAGGGGACACTGAAGCTTTCTTT. Its translation: CASSPGDTEAFF.

The gene calls are TRBV28 and TRBJ1-1; 11 nucleotides agree with TRBD1. Germline V gene data show CDR1 as MDHEN and CDR2 as SYDVKM. This CDR3 is 14 amino acids long. V trimming: 3 bases; J trimming: 4 bases; junction bases outside the gene matches: 1. CDR3 residues: CASSLGQGGTEAFF. The DNA of the CDR3 is TGTGCCAGCAGTTTGGGACAGGGGGGCACTGAAGCTTTCTTT.

This chain links TRBV4-3 with TRBJ2-3, with 10 bases matching TRBD2. CDR1 and CDR2 (germline): LGHNA, YSLEER. V gave up 1 base and J gave up 3 bases; unmatched junction bases: 16. The CDR3 is 20 amino acids. CDR3 in DNA: TGCGCCAGCAGCCAAGTCCCCCGAGCGGGGGGGCTTGGAATTACAGATACGCAGTATTTT. Protein product: CASSQVPRAGGLGITDTQYF.

This chain links TRBV28 with TRBJ1-4; 9 nucleotides agree with TRBD1. CDR1 MDHEN and CDR2 SYDVKM come from the germline V gene. CDR3 length: 15 residues. V was clipped by 4 bases and J by 8 bases; unmatched bases: 8. The CDR3 DNA follows: TGTGCCAGCAGTTCTCGACAGGGGGGAGGCGAAAAACTGTTTTTT. It yields the protein CASSSRQGGGEKLFF.

The rearrangement uses TRBV27 and TRBJ1-6; TRBD1 matches at 7 bases. V dropped 6 bases and J dropped 13; count of bases not matched to a gene: 9. The CDR3 has 13 residues. Germline CDR1 reads MNHEY; CDR2 reads SMNVEV (reference sequence). The CDR3: CASSRTGAKPLHF. CDR3 coding DNA: TGTGCCAGCAGCCGCACAGGGGCCAAGCCCCTCCACTTT.

V gene TRBV9 combines with J gene TRBJ2-6, with a tentative D call TRBD1 (5 bases). This CDR3 region has 19 residues. Per germline, CDR1 SGDLS and CDR2 YYNGEE. The V gene lost 1 base and the J gene lost 1 base, with 18 bases spanning the gap. The chain's CDR3 is CASSVRWTRDLSGANVLTF. The CDR3 region has the DNA TGTGCCAGCAGCGTAAGATGGACAAGAGACCTATCTGGGGCCAACGTCCTGACTTTC.

CDR3 in DNA: TGTGCCTGGAGTCCCCCTCCCCGACTAGCGGCTACCTACGAGCAGTACTTC. Protein product: CAWSPPPRLAATYEQYF. The chain combines TRBV30 with TRBJ2-5; 9 nucleotides match TRBD2. The end of the DNA aligns better with TRBJ2-7, so the J call may be wrong. Looked up from germline, CDR1 is GTSNPN and CDR2 is SVGIG (reference sequence). This CDR3 has 17 residues.

CDR3 loop: CASSLRASPYEQYF. The CDR3 DNA reads TGTGCCAGCAGTTTAAGGGCCTCGCCCTACGAGCAGTACTTC. The J gene is TRBJ2-7, the V gene TRBV27; D is unclear. The CDR3 has 14 residues. Germline V lookup: CDR1 MNHEY, CDR2 SMNVEV (reference sequence). Trimming shortened V by 2 bases and J by 2 bases, and 10 bases separated the two germline ends.

The chain combines TRBV13 with TRBJ2-1; 10 bases are a match to TRBD2. V shed 5 bases, J shed 8 bases, and the junction held 6 bases outside the gene matches. In germline, CDR1 is PRHDT, CDR2 FYEKMQ (reference sequence). The CDR3 runs to 14 residues. CDR3 protein: CASSLAGVSDEQFF. The CDR3 bases are TGTGCCAGCAGCCTAGCGGGAGTAAGCGATGAGCAGTTCTTC. Filled out from reference TRBV13 and TRBJ2-1, the complete variable domain reads AAGVIQSPRHLIKEKRETATLKCYPIPRHDTVYWYQQGPGQDPQFLISFYEKMQSDKGSIPDRFSAQQFSDYHSELNMSSLELGDSALYFCASSLAGVSDEQFFGPGTRLTVL.

This chain joins TRBV7-2 and TRBJ2-7; maybe TRBD1 (6 bases). The CDR3 totals 14 residues. The germline CDR1 and CDR2 sequences are SGHTA and FQGNSA. Trimming removed 3 bases from V and 2 bases from J, with 11 bases in between. CDR3 loop: CASSLGAETYEQYF. CDR3 DNA: TGTGCCAGCAGCTTGGGGGCGGAGACCTACGAGCAGTACTTC.